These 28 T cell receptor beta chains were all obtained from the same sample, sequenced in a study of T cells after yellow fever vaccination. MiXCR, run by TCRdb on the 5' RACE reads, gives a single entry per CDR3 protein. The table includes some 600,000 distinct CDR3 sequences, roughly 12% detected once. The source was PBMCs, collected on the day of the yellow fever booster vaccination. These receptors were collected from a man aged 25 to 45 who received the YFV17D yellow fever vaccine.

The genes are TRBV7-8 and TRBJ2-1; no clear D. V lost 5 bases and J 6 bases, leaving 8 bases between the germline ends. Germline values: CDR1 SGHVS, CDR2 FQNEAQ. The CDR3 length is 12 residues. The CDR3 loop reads CASSPQVNEQFF. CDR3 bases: TGTGCCAGCAGCCCTCAAGTCAATGAGCAGTTCTTC. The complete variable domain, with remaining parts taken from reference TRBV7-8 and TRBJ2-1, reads GAGVSQSPRYKVAKRGQDVALRCDPISGHVSLFWYQQALGQGPEFLTYFQNEAQLDKSGLPSDRFFAERPEGSVSTLKIQRTQQEDSAVYLCASSPQVNEQFFGPGTRLTVL.

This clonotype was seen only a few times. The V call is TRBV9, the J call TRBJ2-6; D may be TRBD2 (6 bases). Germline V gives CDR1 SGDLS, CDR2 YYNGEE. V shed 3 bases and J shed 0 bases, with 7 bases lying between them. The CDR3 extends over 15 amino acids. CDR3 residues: CASSGGLSGANVLTF. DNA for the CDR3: TGTGCCAGCAGCGGGGGACTCTCTGGGGCCAACGTCCTGACTTTC.

The CDR3 sequence is CASSYEGRTDTQYF. CDR3 DNA sequence: TGTGCCAGCAGTTACGAGGGACGCACAGATACGCAGTATTTT. J is TRBJ2-3 and V is TRBV6-5; D assignment may be TRBD1 or TRBD2 (5 bases each). CDR1 MNHEY and CDR2 SVGAGI come from the germline V gene. CDR3 size: 14 residues. Trimming pared 2 bases from V and 1 base from J, leaving 7 bases between.

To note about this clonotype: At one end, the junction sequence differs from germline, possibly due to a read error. The DNA of the CDR3 is TGTGCTAGCAGCTCGACACTGCAAGAGACCCAGTACTTC. Encoded protein: CASSSTLQETQYF. The rearrangement links TRBV7-7 to TRBJ2-5; no definite D call. Germline loops: CDR1 SSHAT, CDR2 FNYEAQ (reference sequence). The CDR3 totals 13 residues.

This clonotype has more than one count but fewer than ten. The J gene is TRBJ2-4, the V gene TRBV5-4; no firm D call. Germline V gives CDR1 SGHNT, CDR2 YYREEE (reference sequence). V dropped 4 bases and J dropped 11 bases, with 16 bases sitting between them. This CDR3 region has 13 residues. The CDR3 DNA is TGTGCCAGCAGCCTACTGACCTCCTCGGTTCAGTACTTC. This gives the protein CASSLLTSSVQYF. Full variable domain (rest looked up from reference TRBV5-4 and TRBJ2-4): ETGVTQSPTHLIKTRGQQVTLRCSSQSGHNTVSWYQQALGQGPQFIFQYYREEENGRGNFPPRFSGLQFPNYSSELNVNALELDDSALYLCASSLLTSSVQYFGAGTRLSVL.

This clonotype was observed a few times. CDR3 residues: CATSESGRGETQYF. CDR3 DNA sequence: TGTGCCACCAGTGAGAGCGGGAGGGGAGAGACCCAGTACTTC. The chain employs TRBV24-1 and TRBJ2-5; 10 nucleotides align to TRBD2. V shed 4 bases, J shed 4 bases, and the junction held 2 bases outside the gene matches. Germline V gene sequence: CDR1 KGHDR, CDR2 SFDVKD. There are 14 residues in the CDR3.

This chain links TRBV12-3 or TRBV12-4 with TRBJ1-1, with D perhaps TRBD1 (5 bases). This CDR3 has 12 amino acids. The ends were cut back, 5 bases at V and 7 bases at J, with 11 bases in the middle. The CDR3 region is CASSRGTIEAFF. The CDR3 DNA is TGTGCCAGCAGTCGAGGGACGATTGAAGCTTTCTTT.

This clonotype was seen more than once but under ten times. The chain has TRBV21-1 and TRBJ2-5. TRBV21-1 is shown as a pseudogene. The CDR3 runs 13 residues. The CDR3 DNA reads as TGTGCCAGCAGCAAACTATTGTCAGAGACCCAGTACTTC. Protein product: CASSKLLSETQYF.

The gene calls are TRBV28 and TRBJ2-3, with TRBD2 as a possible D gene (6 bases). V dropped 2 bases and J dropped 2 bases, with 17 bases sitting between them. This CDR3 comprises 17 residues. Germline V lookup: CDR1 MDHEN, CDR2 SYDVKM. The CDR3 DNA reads TGTGCCAGCAGTTTAAGACCTCTAGCGACCAACACAGATACGCAGTATTTT. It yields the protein CASSLRPLATNTDTQYF. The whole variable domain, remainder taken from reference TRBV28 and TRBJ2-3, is DVKVTQSSRYLVKRTGEKVFLECVQDMDHENMFWYRQDPGLGLRLIYFSYDVKMKEKGDIPEGYSVSREKKERFSLILESASTNQTSMYLCASSLRPLATNTDTQYFGPGTRLTVL.

The CDR3 DNA reads TGTGCCAGCAGCGCCCGACAGGGGGCCATCTACGAGCAGTACTTC. As protein: CASSARQGAIYEQYF. This chain uses TRBV9 with TRBJ2-7, with 10 bases that match TRBD1. V shed 3 bases and J 3 bases; nucleotides not matched to a gene: 6. The CDR3 spans 15 residues. Germline loops: CDR1 SGDLS, CDR2 YYNGEE.

This chain's CDR3 is CASSSGPWAYEQYF. In DNA form, the CDR3 reads TGTGCCAGCAGTAGTGGGCCCTGGGCATACGAGCAGTACTTC. The chain recombines TRBV7-6 with TRBJ2-7; D remains unclear. From germline, CDR1 is SGHVS and CDR2 FNYEAQ. V gave up 6 bases and J gave up 4 bases, with 16 bases separating them. The CDR3 contains 14 residues. Full variable domain (remainder filled in from reference TRBV7-6 and TRBJ2-7): GAGVSQSPRYKVTKRGQDVALRCDPISGHVSLYWYRQALGQGPEFLTYFNYEAQQDKSGLPNDRFSAERPEGSISTLTIQRTEQRDSAMYRCASSSGPWAYEQYFGPGTRLTVT.

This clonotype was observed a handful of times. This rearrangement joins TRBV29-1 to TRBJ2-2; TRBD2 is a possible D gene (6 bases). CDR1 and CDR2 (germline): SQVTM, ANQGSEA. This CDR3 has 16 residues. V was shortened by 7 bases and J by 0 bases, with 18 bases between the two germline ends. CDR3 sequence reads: CSAEGSGTSNTGELFF. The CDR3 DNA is TGCAGCGCCGAAGGTAGCGGAACCTCGAACACCGGGGAGCTGTTTTTT.

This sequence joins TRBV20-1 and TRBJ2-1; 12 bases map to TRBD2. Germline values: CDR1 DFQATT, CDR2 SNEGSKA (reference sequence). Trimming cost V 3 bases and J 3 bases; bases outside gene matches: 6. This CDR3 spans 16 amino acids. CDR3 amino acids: CSASVPSGRVYNEQFF. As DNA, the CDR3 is TGCAGTGCTAGTGTTCCTAGCGGGAGGGTCTACAATGAGCAGTTCTTC.

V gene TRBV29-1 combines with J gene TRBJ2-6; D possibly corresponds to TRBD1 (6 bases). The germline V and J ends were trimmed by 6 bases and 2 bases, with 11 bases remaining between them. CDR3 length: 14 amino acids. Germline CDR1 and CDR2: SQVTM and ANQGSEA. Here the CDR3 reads CSVLQGAGANVLTF. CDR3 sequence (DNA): TGCAGCGTCCTACAGGGTGCTGGGGCCAACGTCCTGACTTTC.

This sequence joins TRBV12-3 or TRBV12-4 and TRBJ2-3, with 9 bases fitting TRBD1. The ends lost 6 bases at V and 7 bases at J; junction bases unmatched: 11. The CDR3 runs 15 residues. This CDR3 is CASRSGTGRFHTQYF. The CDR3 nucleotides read TGTGCCAGCAGATCCGGGACAGGGAGGTTTCATACGCAGTATTTT.

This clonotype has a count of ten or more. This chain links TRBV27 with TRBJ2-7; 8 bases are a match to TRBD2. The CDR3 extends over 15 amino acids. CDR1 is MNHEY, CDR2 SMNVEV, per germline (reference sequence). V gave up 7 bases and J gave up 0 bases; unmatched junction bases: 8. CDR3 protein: CASKTYSGVSYEQYF. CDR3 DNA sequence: TGTGCCAGCAAAACTTATAGCGGGGTCTCCTACGAGCAGTACTTC.

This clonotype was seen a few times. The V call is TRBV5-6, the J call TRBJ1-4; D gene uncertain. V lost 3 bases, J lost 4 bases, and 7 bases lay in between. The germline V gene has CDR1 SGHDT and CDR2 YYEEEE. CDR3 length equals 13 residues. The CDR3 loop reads CASSSRINEKLFF. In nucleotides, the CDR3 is TGTGCCAGCAGCTCGAGAATTAATGAAAAACTGTTTTTT.

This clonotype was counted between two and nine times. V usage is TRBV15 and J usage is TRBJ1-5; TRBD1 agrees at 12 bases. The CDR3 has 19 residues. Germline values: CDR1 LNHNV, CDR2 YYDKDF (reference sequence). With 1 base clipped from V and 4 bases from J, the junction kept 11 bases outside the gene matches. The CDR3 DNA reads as TGTGCCACCAGCAGAGCCGGGACAGGGGGCGCGTCCGGTAATCAGCCCCAGCATTTT. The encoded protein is CATSRAGTGGASGNQPQHF.

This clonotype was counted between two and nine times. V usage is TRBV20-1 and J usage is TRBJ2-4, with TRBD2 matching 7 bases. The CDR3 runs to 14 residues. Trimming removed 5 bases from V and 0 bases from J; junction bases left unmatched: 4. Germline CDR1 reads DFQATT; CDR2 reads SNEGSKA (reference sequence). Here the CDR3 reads CSAASGLAKNIQYF. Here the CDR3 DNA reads TGCAGTGCTGCTAGCGGATTAGCCAAAAACATTCAGTACTTC.

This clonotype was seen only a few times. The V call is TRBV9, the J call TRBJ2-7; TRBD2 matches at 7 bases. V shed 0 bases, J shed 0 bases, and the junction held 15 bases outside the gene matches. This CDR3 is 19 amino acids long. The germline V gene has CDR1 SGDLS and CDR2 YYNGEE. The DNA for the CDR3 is TGTGCCAGCAGCGTAGTTGTTGGAGCGCGGGGGTCCCTCTCCTACGAGCAGTACTTC. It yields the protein CASSVVVGARGSLSYEQYF.

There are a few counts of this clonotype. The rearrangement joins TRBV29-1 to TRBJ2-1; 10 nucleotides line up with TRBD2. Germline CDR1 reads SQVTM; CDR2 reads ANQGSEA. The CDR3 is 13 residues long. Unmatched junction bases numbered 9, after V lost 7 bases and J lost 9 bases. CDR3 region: CSALAGALSEQFF. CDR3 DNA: TGCAGCGCCCTAGCGGGGGCCTTGAGTGAGCAGTTCTTC.

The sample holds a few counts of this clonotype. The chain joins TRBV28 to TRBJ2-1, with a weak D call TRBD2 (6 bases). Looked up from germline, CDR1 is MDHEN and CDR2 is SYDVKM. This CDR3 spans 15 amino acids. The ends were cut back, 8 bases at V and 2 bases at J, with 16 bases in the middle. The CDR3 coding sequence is TGTGCCAGCTTCAACGGGAGCCCTACCTACAATGAGCAGTTCTTC. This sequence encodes CASFNGSPTYNEQFF.

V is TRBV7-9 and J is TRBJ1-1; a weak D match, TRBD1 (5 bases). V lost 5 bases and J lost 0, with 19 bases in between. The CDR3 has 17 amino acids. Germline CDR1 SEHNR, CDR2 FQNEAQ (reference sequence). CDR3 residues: CASSRDEVGELNTEAFF. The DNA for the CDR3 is TGTGCCAGCAGCCGAGATGAGGTGGGGGAGTTGAACACTGAAGCTTTCTTT.

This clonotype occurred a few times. CDR3 DNA: TGTGCCAGCAGCCTTAGCGGGAGGGCCGTGGGGGCAGAGACCCAGTACTTC. Its protein is CASSLSGRAVGAETQYF. The rearrangement uses TRBV4-2 and TRBJ2-5, with 11 bases matching TRBD2. With V trimmed by 4 bases and J by 4 bases, 11 bases remained unmatched. The CDR3 sequence is 17 residues long. CDR1 LGHNA and CDR2 YNFKEQ come from the germline V gene.

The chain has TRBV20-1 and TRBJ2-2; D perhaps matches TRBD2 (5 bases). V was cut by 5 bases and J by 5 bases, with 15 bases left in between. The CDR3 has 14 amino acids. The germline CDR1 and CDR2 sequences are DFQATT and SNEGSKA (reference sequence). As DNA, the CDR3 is TGCAGTGCTGCCCCGGGGAGTGGAACCGGGGAGCTGTTTTTT. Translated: CSAAPGSGTGELFF.

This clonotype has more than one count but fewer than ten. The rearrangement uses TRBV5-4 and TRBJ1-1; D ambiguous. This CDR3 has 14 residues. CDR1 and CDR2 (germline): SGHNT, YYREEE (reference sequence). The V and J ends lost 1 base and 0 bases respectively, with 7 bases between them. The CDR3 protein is CASSLSYLNTEAFF. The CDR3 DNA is TGTGCCAGCAGCTTGTCGTATCTGAACACTGAAGCTTTCTTT.

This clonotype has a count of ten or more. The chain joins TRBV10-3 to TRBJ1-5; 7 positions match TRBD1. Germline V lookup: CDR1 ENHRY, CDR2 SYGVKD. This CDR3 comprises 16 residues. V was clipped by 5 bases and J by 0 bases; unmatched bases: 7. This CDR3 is CAISSSGTDSNQPQHF. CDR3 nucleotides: TGTGCCATCAGTTCCTCCGGGACAGATAGCAATCAGCCCCAGCATTTT.

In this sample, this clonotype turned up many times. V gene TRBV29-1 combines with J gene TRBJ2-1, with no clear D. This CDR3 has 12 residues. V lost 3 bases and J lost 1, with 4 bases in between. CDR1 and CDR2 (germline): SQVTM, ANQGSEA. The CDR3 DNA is TGCAGCGTTGATCCGTCCTACAATGAGCAGTTCTTC. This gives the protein CSVDPSYNEQFF.